These 9 T cell receptor beta chains were sequenced from one sample in a study of blood T cell repertoires in COVID-19. Sequencing used immunoSEQ multiplex PCR; TCRdb keeps in-frame clones, though not all of them. Of over 400,000 clones listed, 80% to 90% are singletons. Sequencing was performed on peripheral blood. Receptor source: a human donor in a cohort sampled during active COVID-19.

The gene calls are TRBV10-3 and TRBJ1-1; the match to TRBD1 covers 8 bases. The CDR3 is 14 residues long. V shed 5 bases, J shed 5 bases, and the junction held 7 bases outside the gene matches. The germline V gene encodes CDR1 ENHRY and CDR2 SYGVKD. DNA of the CDR3: TGTGCCATCAGTTCCGGGACAGGACGTACTGAAGCTTTCTTT. Translating gives CAISSGTGRTEAFF.

The V gene is TRBV5-1, the J gene TRBJ2-1; D is undetermined. Between the trimmed V and J ends, which lost 5 bases and 10 bases, there was a span of 10 bases. The CDR3 covers 11 residues. Per germline, CDR1 SGHRS and CDR2 YFSETQ. The CDR3 DNA reads as TGCGCCAGCAGAGTTCCGAGGGAGCAGTTCTTC. Its protein product is CASRVPREQFF.

The chain joins TRBV19 to TRBJ1-2; 7 positions match TRBD1. The CDR3 has 15 residues. Germline CDR1 is LNHDA and CDR2 is SQIVND (reference sequence). The V segment lost 6 bases and the J segment 2 bases; nucleotides outside the gene matches: 9. The CDR3 DNA reads TGTGCCAGTAGCTTTCGACAGGGAGAGAACTATGGCTACACCTTC. This gives the protein CASSFRQGENYGYTF.

The rearrangement joins TRBV6-2 or TRBV6-3 to TRBJ2-7; 8 positions agree with TRBD2. CDR1 is MNHEY and CDR2 is SVGEGT in the germline V gene. The CDR3 runs 15 residues. Germline trimming cut 4 bases from V and 3 bases from J; bases unmatched to any gene: 8. The CDR3 loop is CASSSSGLGFYEQYF. For the CDR3, the DNA is TGTGCCAGCAGTTCGTCGGGACTAGGGTTCTACGAGCAGTACTTC.

This clone appeared once. V usage is TRBV19 and J usage is TRBJ1-6, with D uncertain. V lost 4 bases and J 11 bases, leaving 15 bases between the germline ends. The CDR3 totals 14 residues. The germline V gene encodes CDR1 LNHDA and CDR2 SQIVND (reference sequence). The CDR3 loop reads CASSSGGSPPPLHF. CDR3 DNA: TGTGCCAGTAGTAGCGGAGGGAGCCCGCCACCCCTCCACTTT.

This clone was seen a few times. The V call is TRBV3-1 (or the pseudogene TRBV3-2), the J call TRBJ2-6; D ambiguous. Germline V CDR1 and CDR2: LGHDT, YNNKEL (reference sequence). The CDR3 is 13 amino acids. Trimming stripped 9 bases from V and 4 bases from J, with 10 bases between. Here the CDR3 reads CASTPPGANVLTF. DNA for the CDR3: TGTGCCAGTACTCCCCCGGGGGCCAACGTCCTGACTTTC.

V is TRBV7-2 and J is TRBJ2-7; 11 positions agree with TRBD2. The CDR3 extends over 15 amino acids. V trimming: 3 bases; J trimming: 2 bases; junction bases outside the gene matches: 3. From germline, CDR1 is SGHTA and CDR2 FQGNSA. CDR3: CASSFRLAGPYEQYF. The CDR3, as DNA: TGTGCCAGCAGCTTCCGACTAGCGGGGCCCTACGAGCAGTACTTC.

This chain connects TRBV19 to TRBJ2-1; 7 bases align to TRBD2. V dropped 0 bases and J dropped 2; count of bases not matched to a gene: 4. CDR1 is LNHDA, CDR2 SQIVND, per germline (reference sequence). The CDR3 has 16 amino acids. The CDR3 nucleotides are TGTGCCAGTAGTATAGATGGCGGGGGTCCCTACAATGAGCAGTTCTTC. Encoded protein: CASSIDGGGPYNEQFF.

This chain connects TRBV30 to TRBJ1-5; D not resolved. The V end was cut by 0 bases, the J end by 4 bases, with 10 bases between. CDR3 length equals 14 residues. Germline V gene data show CDR1 as GTSNPN and CDR2 as SVGIG (reference sequence). This chain's CDR3 is CAWSVNRRNQPQHF. The CDR3 nucleotides are TGTGCCTGGAGTGTAAATAGGCGGAATCAGCCCCAGCATTTT.